The 24 T cell receptor beta chains below all came from one sample that was sequenced in a study of T cell responses to AZD1222 COVID-19 vaccine. Libraries were prepared by immunoSEQ multiplex PCR; TCRdb keeps only in-frame clonotypes and omits some of them. Of about 88,000 clones listed, 90% are singletons. Here the sequenced sample was peripheral blood, taken 28 days after the second AZD1222 dose. The receptor set was obtained from an adult who received the AZD1222 COVID-19 vaccine.

The chain employs TRBV12-5 and TRBJ2-2, with D maybe TRBD1 (6 bases). V lost 9 bases to trimming and J lost 5 bases, with 16 bases between them. From germline, CDR1 is LGHNT and CDR2 FRNRAP. The CDR3 is 14 residues long. CDR3 protein: CASQWGHGTGELFF. CDR3 bases: TGTGCTAGCCAGTGGGGACACGGGACCGGGGAGCTGTTTTTT. Supplemented by reference TRBV12-5 and TRBJ2-2, the full variable domain reads DARVTQTPRHKVTEMGQEVTMRCQPILGHNTVFWYRQTMMQGLELLAYFRNRAPLDDSGMPKDRFSAEMPDATLATLKIQPSEPRDSAVYFCASQWGHGTGELFFGEGSRLTVL.

This rearrangement joins TRBV15 to TRBJ2-3; unclear D gene. In germline, CDR1 is LNHNV, CDR2 YYDKDF (reference sequence). V shed 0 bases and J shed 4 bases, with 8 bases lying between them. The CDR3 has 14 amino acids. CDR3 coding DNA: TGTGCCACCAGCAGAGAGGCGGTCCCAGATACGCAGTATTTT. Protein: CATSREAVPDTQYF.

The V gene is TRBV19, the J gene TRBJ1-5; D unclear. The CDR3 spans 21 residues. In germline, CDR1 is LNHDA, CDR2 SQIVND (reference sequence). The V gene lost 2 bases and the J gene lost 0 bases, with 26 bases spanning the gap. CDR3 sequence (DNA): TGTGCCAGTAGTATATCCGCACCGGGGAGTGCAAACTCCTATAGCAATCAGCCCCAGCATTTT. Its protein is CASSISAPGSANSYSNQPQHF.

The CDR3 protein is CASSAGQLNTEAFF. The CDR3 bases are TGTGCCAGCAGCGCGGGACAGTTGAACACTGAAGCTTTCTTT. The chain has TRBV21-1 and TRBJ1-1; TRBD1, the D gene given by the table, was not confirmed from the DNA. TRBV21-1 is flagged as a pseudogene. This CDR3 region has 14 residues.

V is TRBV30 and J is TRBJ1-6, with D unresolved. The CDR3 contains 15 residues. With 2 bases removed from V and 1 base from J, the gap between germline ends came to 9 bases. Per the germline V gene, CDR1 is GTSNPN and CDR2 is SVGIG (reference sequence). As DNA, the CDR3 is TGTGCCTGGAGTCCGGGCGAATCCTATAATTCACCCCTCCACTTT. Its protein is CAWSPGESYNSPLHF.

In DNA form, the CDR3 reads TGTGCCAGCATCGGCTACACCTTC. Its translation: CASIGYTF. The gene calls are TRBV25-1 and TRBJ1-2; D is undetermined. V was trimmed by 7 bases and J by 8 bases, leaving 2 bases between them. CDR3 length equals 8 residues. Germline CDR1 reads MGHDK; CDR2 reads SYGVNS.

The chain recombines TRBV4-1 with TRBJ2-7, with D maybe TRBD2 (7 bases). V was pared by 4 bases and J by 3 bases, with 16 bases between. Germline CDR1 reads MGHRA; CDR2 reads YSYEKL. This CDR3 is built from 15 residues. The CDR3 sequence is CASSPLGEGVYEQYF. As DNA, the CDR3 is TGCGCCAGCAGCCCCTTAGGGGAGGGGGTCTACGAGCAGTACTTC.

The chain carries TRBV9 and TRBJ1-2; unclear D gene. V shed 0 bases and J shed 5 bases, with 8 bases lying between them. This CDR3 contains 13 residues. The germline V gene encodes CDR1 SGDLS and CDR2 YYNGEE. The CDR3 loop is CASSVVSRYGYTF. CDR3 nucleotides: TGTGCCAGCAGCGTAGTGTCCAGATATGGCTACACCTTC.

Turning to this clone: At one boundary the junction diverges from the germline segment, which might be a read error. The V call is TRBV10-1, the J call TRBJ1-5; D is possibly TRBD1 (6 bases). The CDR3 totals 14 residues. CDR1 is WNHNN and CDR2 is SYGVQD in the germline V gene (reference sequence). CDR3 nucleotides: TGCGCCTGCAGTGACTGGGGGAGGGGGGGGCCCCAGCATTTT. Residues: CACSDWGRGGPQHF.

CDR3 nucleotides: TGTGCCAGTAGTACCCGTTCTAATGAAAAACTGTTTTTT. Protein: CASSTRSNEKLFF. This chain connects TRBV19 to TRBJ1-4; no clear D. This CDR3 comprises 13 residues. V lost 4 bases and J 3 bases, leaving 6 bases between the germline ends. Per the germline V gene, CDR1 is LNHDA and CDR2 is SQIVND (reference sequence). The full variable domain, completed using reference TRBV19 and TRBJ1-4, is DGGITQSPKYLFRKEGQNVTLSCEQNLNHDAMYWYRQDPGQGLRLIYYSQIVNDFQKGDIAEGYSVSREKKESFPLTVTSAQKNPTAFYLCASSTRSNEKLFFGSGTQLSVL.

This sequence joins TRBV6-6 and TRBJ1-2, with 8 nucleotides matching TRBD1. The CDR3 spans 16 residues. CDR1 and CDR2 from the germline V gene are MNHNY and SVGAGI (reference sequence). The V gene end was trimmed by 5 bases and the J gene end by 0 bases; junction bases not matched to a gene: 8. This CDR3 reads CASSRRWDRTNYGYTF. The CDR3 DNA sequence: TGTGCCAGCAGTCGAAGGTGGGACAGGACTAACTATGGCTACACCTTC.

The CDR3 bases are TGTGCCAGCAGGAGAGTAGAAGCTTATCAGCCCCAGCATTTT. It yields the protein CASRRVEAYQPQHF. This chain joins TRBV28 and TRBJ1-5, with D uncertain. The CDR3 length is 14 residues. The germline CDR1 and CDR2 sequences are MDHEN and SYDVKM. V was clipped by 6 bases and J by 5 bases, with 14 bases between them.

The gene calls are TRBV6-7 and TRBJ2-7; 7 bases line up with TRBD1. TRBV6-7 is assigned to the ORF class and has an uncertain function. This CDR3 comprises 15 residues. Trimming removed 11 bases from V and 1 base from J; junction bases left unmatched: 14. The DNA for the CDR3 is TGTGCCCCGAACAGGGGCCGCCGTTCTTCCTACGAGCAGTACTTC. Protein product: CAPNRGRRSSYEQYF.

This chain connects TRBV5-6 to TRBJ1-2; no firm D call. Germline assignment: CDR1 SGHDT and CDR2 YYEEEE. Trimming removed 1 base from V and 4 bases from J, with 14 bases in between. CDR3 length: 15 residues. CDR3 in DNA: TGTGCCAGCAGCTTGCTCTCTTCCGCGGGCTATGGCTACACCTTC. Protein product: CASSLLSSAGYGYTF.

The chain combines TRBV3-1 (or the pseudogene TRBV3-2) with TRBJ1-4; D gene uncertain. The CDR3 loop spans 15 amino acids. Germline V gene data show CDR1 as LGHDT and CDR2 as YNNKEL (reference sequence). V was shortened by 1 base and J by 0 bases, with 6 bases between the two germline ends. As DNA, the CDR3 is TGTGCCAGCAGCCAAGCCGGAACAACTAATGAAAAACTGTTTTTT. This sequence encodes CASSQAGTTNEKLFF.

The chain has TRBV28 and TRBJ1-2, with 7 bases fitting TRBD1. Germline trimming cut 4 bases from V and 3 bases from J; bases unmatched to any gene: 8. Germline values: CDR1 MDHEN, CDR2 SYDVKM. CDR3 size: 15 residues. The CDR3 coding sequence is TGTGCCAGCAGTTCCATGGAAGGGGGCCACTATGGCTACACCTTC. Amino acid sequence: CASSSMEGGHYGYTF.

The V gene is TRBV10-3, the J gene TRBJ1-2; D gene uncertain. The CDR3 has 15 amino acids. Germline V gene data show CDR1 as ENHRY and CDR2 as SYGVKD. Trimming took off 0 bases at V and 8 bases at J, with 16 bases between the two ends. As DNA, the CDR3 is TGTGCCATCAGTGAGTCGCGGGGAAGAGAGGACGGCTACACCTTC. It is translated as CAISESRGREDGYTF.

In this sample, this clone turned up once. This chain links TRBV27 with TRBJ1-2; 8 bases match TRBD1. Germline V gene data show CDR1 as MNHEY and CDR2 as SMNVEV (reference sequence). This CDR3 has 15 amino acids. Losses at the gene ends were 5 bases for V and 5 bases for J; bases not matched to a gene: 10. This chain's CDR3 is CASSPKSWTGYGYTF. The DNA of the CDR3 is TGTGCCAGCAGTCCGAAGTCCTGGACAGGGTATGGCTACACCTTC.

This clone was seen more than once but under ten times. The rearrangement joins TRBV5-4 to TRBJ2-5; TRBD2 aligns across 9 bases. Germline assignment: CDR1 SGHNT and CDR2 YYREEE (reference sequence). This CDR3 region has 16 residues. V dropped 4 bases and J dropped 1; count of bases not matched to a gene: 8. CDR3 in DNA: TGTGCCAGCAGCCCCCGGACTAGCGCAGCCCAAGAGACCCAGTACTTC. Protein sequence: CASSPRTSAAQETQYF. Full variable domain (remainder filled in from reference TRBV5-4 and TRBJ2-5): ETGVTQSPTHLIKTRGQQVTLRCSSQSGHNTVSWYQQALGQGPQFIFQYYREEENGRGNFPPRFSGLQFPNYSSELNVNALELDDSALYLCASSPRTSAAQETQYFGPGTRLLVL.

Only one count was recorded for this clone. The V call is TRBV11-2, the J call TRBJ2-7; TRBD1 aligns across 8 bases. Germline CDR1 is SGHAT and CDR2 is FQNNGV. There are 11 residues in the CDR3. The V and J ends lost 4 bases and 11 bases, in that order; junction bases with no gene match: 4. CDR3 amino acids: CASSYQGAEYF. In nucleotides, the CDR3 is TGTGCCAGCAGCTACCAGGGGGCCGAGTACTTC.

The chain uses TRBV28 and TRBJ1-5, with D tentatively TRBD1 (6 bases). V was pared by 3 bases and J by 3 bases, with 18 bases between. Germline V gene lookup returns CDR1 MDHEN and CDR2 SYDVKM. This CDR3 is built from 17 residues. The CDR3 region has the DNA TGTGCCAGCAGTTTGCCCGACAGGTTAAGGTTCAATCAGCCCCAGCATTTT. Translated: CASSLPDRLRFNQPQHF. The variable domain in full, completed from reference TRBV28 and TRBJ1-5, reads DVKVTQSSRYLVKRTGEKVFLECVQDMDHENMFWYRQDPGLGLRLIYFSYDVKMKEKGDIPEGYSVSREKKERFSLILESASTNQTSMYLCASSLPDRLRFNQPQHFGDGTRLSIL.

The chain joins TRBV5-1 to TRBJ2-2, with 11 bases fitting TRBD1. Per the germline V gene, CDR1 is SGHRS and CDR2 is YFSETQ. The CDR3 is 17 residues long. J was trimmed by 5 bases and V by 0 bases; bases with no gene match: 6. This CDR3 reads CASSLAGQGARTGELFF. In DNA, the CDR3 is TGCGCCAGCAGCTTGGCCGGACAGGGGGCGAGGACCGGGGAGCTGTTTTTT.

This rearrangement joins TRBV19 to TRBJ1-5; tentatively, D is TRBD1 (6 bases). The CDR3 totals 15 residues. Germline CDR1 and CDR2: LNHDA and SQIVND (reference sequence). With 3 bases removed from V and 7 bases from J, the gap between germline ends came to 16 bases. As DNA, the CDR3 is TGTGCCAGTAGTATTTCGAGTTCGGGGGCCCAGCCCCAGCATTTT. This encodes CASSISSSGAQPQHF.

This clone was seen a single time. The chain couples TRBV7-8 to TRBJ2-5; D might be TRBD1 or TRBD2, each matching 6 bases. The CDR3 has 14 amino acids. Trimming took off 7 bases at V and 4 bases at J, with 16 bases between the two ends. The germline V gene encodes CDR1 SGHVS and CDR2 FQNEAQ. DNA for the CDR3: TGTGCCAGCAAGAAAAGGGGGGCTGGAGAGACCCAGTACTTC. Encoded protein: CASKKRGAGETQYF.